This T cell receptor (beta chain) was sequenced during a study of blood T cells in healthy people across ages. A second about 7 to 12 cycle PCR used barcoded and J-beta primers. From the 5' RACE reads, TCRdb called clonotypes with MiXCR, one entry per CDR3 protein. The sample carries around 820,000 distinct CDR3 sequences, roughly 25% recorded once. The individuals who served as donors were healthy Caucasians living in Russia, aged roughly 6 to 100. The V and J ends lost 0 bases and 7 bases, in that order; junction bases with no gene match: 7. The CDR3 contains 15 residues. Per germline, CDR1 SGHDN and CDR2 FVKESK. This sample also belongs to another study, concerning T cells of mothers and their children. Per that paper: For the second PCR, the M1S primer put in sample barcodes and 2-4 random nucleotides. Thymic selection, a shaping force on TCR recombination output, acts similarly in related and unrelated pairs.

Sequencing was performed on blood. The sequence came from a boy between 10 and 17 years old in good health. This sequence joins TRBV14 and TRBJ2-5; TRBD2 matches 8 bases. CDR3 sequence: CASSQERLATGTQYF. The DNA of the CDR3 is TGTGCCAGCAGCCAAGAACGACTAGCGACCGGGACCCAGTACTTC.